This T cell receptor (beta chain) was identified during a study of PD-1 blockade in classical Hodgkin lymphoma. Repertoires were generated with immunoSEQ multiplex PCR, while TCRdb's copy carries only in-frame clones and drops some. The sample lists roughly 140,000 clones; 78% were seen once. On this clone: Its antigen remains unidentified.

The CDR3 runs to 14 residues. V lost 0 bases to trimming and J lost 4 bases, with 10 bases between them. Per germline, CDR1 MNHEY and CDR2 SVGAGI. Overall study results and limits: Why the repertoires differ is still unclear, perhaps disease activity or prior therapy.

Every patient had relapsed following autologous stem cell transplantation, and cohorts differed in brentuximab vedotin exposure. The sequence was collected from a human donor with classical Hodgkin lymphoma. The chain is built from TRBV6-5 and TRBJ2-7, with D maybe TRBD2 (5 bases). Sequenced material: peripheral blood mononuclear cells (PBMCs), taken before the second cycle of nivolumab. In DNA, the CDR3 is TGTGCCAGCAGTTACTCTGGACTTTCTTACGAGCAGTACTTC. It yields the protein CASSYSGLSYEQYF.